One and the same sample provided the 9 T cell receptor beta chains below, sequenced in a study of T cell changes during pregnancy in multiple sclerosis. The assay was immunoSEQ multiplex PCR, and TCRdb's table has in-frame clones only and misses some. This table has about 39,000 clones, 75% to 95% appearing once. The sequencing used CD4+ T cells from peripheral blood mononuclear cells, collected in the third trimester of pregnancy. The receptors stem from a female donor in good health, enrolled as a control in a pregnancy study.

V is TRBV27 and J is TRBJ1-6, with TRBD1 as a possible D gene (5 bases). Germline CDR1 MNHEY, CDR2 SMNVEV (reference sequence). The V and J ends lost 3 bases and 6 bases respectively, with 9 bases between them. CDR3 length: 14 residues. The CDR3 DNA is TGTGCCAGCAGTTTGCTGGGGCCTAATTCACCCCTCCACTTT. Protein product: CASSLLGPNSPLHF.

The chain links TRBV28 to TRBJ2-1, with D perhaps matching TRBD2 (6 bases). The CDR3 has 13 residues. Trimming left V 2 bases short and J 12 bases short, with 14 bases between. In germline, CDR1 is MDHEN, CDR2 SYDVKM. Here the CDR3 DNA reads TGTGCCAGCAGTTTACTGACTAGGGGCCGGCAGTTCTTC. This translates into CASSLLTRGRQFF.

This chain joins TRBV5-1 and TRBJ1-4, with 12 nucleotides matching TRBD1. The V segment lost 4 bases and the J segment 7 bases; nucleotides outside the gene matches: 5. The germline V gene encodes CDR1 SGHRS and CDR2 YFSETQ. The CDR3 has 15 residues. DNA for the CDR3: TGCGCCAGCAGCGTGGGGACAGGGGGCGCTGAAAAACTGTTTTTT. Residues: CASSVGTGGAEKLFF.

The chain links TRBV27 to TRBJ1-2; 11 bases align to TRBD1. This CDR3 contains 15 residues. With V trimmed by 6 bases and J by 2 bases, 5 bases remained unmatched. CDR1 is MNHEY, CDR2 SMNVEV, per germline (reference sequence). The CDR3 DNA is TGTGCCAGCAGGGAAGGGACAGGGGGAAACTATGGCTACACCTTC. Its protein product is CASREGTGGNYGYTF.

The V and J genes are TRBV7-8 and TRBJ1-1; D perhaps matches TRBD1 (5 bases). The CDR3 runs to 14 residues. The germline V gene has CDR1 SGHVS and CDR2 FQNEAQ. V was cut by 2 bases and J by 6 bases, with 13 bases left in between. Written as DNA, the CDR3 is TGTGCCAGCAGCTTACAGGGCCTCACACCTGAAGCTTTCTTT. It is translated as CASSLQGLTPEAFF.

V is TRBV6-5 and J is TRBJ1-2; unclear D gene. This CDR3 is 13 amino acids long. Trimming took 2 bases from V and 4 from J, leaving 8 bases between them. Germline V gene sequence: CDR1 MNHEY, CDR2 SVGAGI. CDR3 sequence reads: CASSYGGGYGYTF. CDR3 DNA: TGTGCCAGCAGTTACGGCGGTGGCTATGGCTACACCTTC.

This chain connects TRBV5-1 to TRBJ2-2, with 9 nucleotides matching TRBD2. CDR1 SGHRS and CDR2 YFSETQ come from the germline V gene. The V segment lost 4 bases and the J segment 0 bases; nucleotides outside the gene matches: 1. The length of the CDR3 is 15 residues. The CDR3: CASSRTSANTGELFF. DNA of the CDR3: TGCGCCAGCAGCAGGACTAGCGCGAACACCGGGGAGCTGTTTTTT. The variable domain in full, completed from reference TRBV5-1 and TRBJ2-2, reads KAGVTQTPRYLIKTRGQQVTLSCSPISGHRSVSWYQQTPGQGLQFLFEYFSETQRNKGNFPGRFSGRQFSNSRSEMNVSTLELGDSALYLCASSRTSANTGELFFGEGSRLTVL.

The V call is TRBV10-3, the J call TRBJ2-7, with D possibly being TRBD1 (6 bases). This CDR3 has 13 residues. With 10 bases removed from V and 2 bases from J, the gap between germline ends came to 15 bases. Per germline, CDR1 ENHRY and CDR2 SYGVKD. CDR3 loop: CATGDTTAYEQYF. In DNA, the CDR3 is TGTGCCACCGGGGACACCACAGCCTACGAGCAGTACTTC.

The chain joins TRBV2 to TRBJ2-1, with D possibly being TRBD2 (5 bases). Trimming took 2 bases from V and 0 from J, leaving 20 bases between them. The germline CDR1 and CDR2 sequences are SNHLY and FYNNEI. The CDR3 length is 19 residues. CDR3 sequence reads: CASSESAGLLWDSYNEQFF. CDR3 sequence (DNA): TGTGCCAGCAGTGAATCTGCGGGCCTGTTATGGGACTCCTACAATGAGCAGTTCTTC.